The 21 T cell receptor beta chains presented below share a single source sample, sequenced in a study of human T cells and chemical hapten exposure. TCRdb redid the calling of the RACE reads with MiXCR, one entry per CDR3 protein. Among under 300,000 distinct CDR3 sequences, about 8.6% were seen once, and the ten largest hold 2% to 2.5%. Time point meaning: pre-sensitization, week 0. As for treatment: therapeutic diphenylcyclopropenone sensitization with weekly scalp DPC. Sequenced here: whole blood, sampled in connection with sensitization to the hapten diphenylcyclopropenone (DPC). These receptors all stem from a woman aged 40-49 years with alopecia areata. Some clones in this sample may be carry-over from other donors' samples.

This chain links TRBV4-3 with TRBJ1-3; TRBD1 is a possible D gene (5 bases). The ends were cut back, 4 bases at V and 0 bases at J, with 10 bases in the middle. Per the germline V gene, CDR1 is LGHNA and CDR2 is YSLEER. The CDR3 covers 15 residues. The CDR3 sequence is CASSPDSYSGNTIYF. The DNA for the CDR3 is TGCGCCAGCAGCCCCGACAGTTACTCTGGAAACACCATATATTTT.

This clonotype was seen more than once but under ten times. The chain links TRBV7-9 to TRBJ2-3; D perhaps matches TRBD2 (6 bases). Germline assignment: CDR1 SEHNR and CDR2 FQNEAQ (reference sequence). The CDR3 spans 14 residues. The germline V and J ends were trimmed by 5 bases and 9 bases, with 18 bases remaining between them. CDR3 sequence (DNA): TGTGCCAGCAGCATCGGACCCGCCGGAGGGACGCAGTATTTT. Translating it yields CASSIGPAGGTQYF.

V gene TRBV11-2 combines with J gene TRBJ1-5; D unresolved. The V gene's germline CDR1 is SGHAT and CDR2 FQNNGV. Trimming left V 4 bases short and J 0 bases short, with 4 bases between. This CDR3 contains 13 residues. The CDR3 protein is CASSSFSNQPQHF. Here the CDR3 DNA reads TGTGCCAGCAGCTCTTTTAGCAATCAGCCCCAGCATTTT.

In DNA form, the CDR3 reads TGTGCCAGCAGCGGAGGACAGGCACAAGAGACCCAGTACTTC. This codes for CASSGGQAQETQYF. The chain combines TRBV7-2 with TRBJ2-5; TRBD1 agrees at 7 bases. The germline V gene has CDR1 SGHTA and CDR2 FQGNSA. The V and J ends lost 5 bases and 2 bases, in that order; junction bases with no gene match: 5. The CDR3 loop spans 14 amino acids.

The table lists this clonotype with a few counts. The CDR3 region is CSARDFVGTDTQYF. The CDR3 DNA reads as TGCAGTGCTAGGGACTTCGTGGGGACAGATACGCAGTATTTT. The chain carries TRBV20-1 and TRBJ2-3, with D tentatively TRBD2 (5 bases). The germline CDR1 and CDR2 sequences are DFQATT and SNEGSKA (reference sequence). The ends were cut back, 3 bases at V and 3 bases at J, with 13 bases in the middle. The CDR3 covers 14 residues.

This clonotype showed up just a few times. The chain has TRBV5-1 and TRBJ1-1, with TRBD1 as a possible D gene (6 bases). V was shortened by 0 bases and J by 7 bases, with 16 bases between the two germline ends. The CDR3 sequence is 15 residues long. Germline CDR1 and CDR2: SGHRS and YFSETQ. The CDR3 region has the DNA TGCGCCAGCAGCTTGGTTTTAGGACAGCTCGATGAAGCTTTCTTT. Amino acids: CASSLVLGQLDEAFF.

This clonotype came up a few times. The chain combines TRBV12-3 or TRBV12-4 with TRBJ2-6; unclear D gene. CDR3 size: 17 residues. With 4 bases removed from V and 0 bases from J, the gap between germline ends came to 13 bases. The CDR3 is CASSSARIYSGANVLTF. In DNA form, the CDR3 reads TGTGCCAGCAGTTCGGCCAGAATATACTCTGGGGCCAACGTCCTGACTTTC.

This clonotype was detected ten times or more. The chain links TRBV3-1 to TRBJ2-7; D call uncertain. The CDR3 is 12 residues long. Germline CDR1 reads LGHDT; CDR2 reads YNNKEL (reference sequence). The V end lost 1 base, the J end lost 5 bases, and 6 bases lay between the germline ends. Here the CDR3 reads CASSQGQNEQYF. The CDR3 region has the DNA TGTGCCAGCAGCCAAGGCCAAAACGAGCAGTACTTC.

This clonotype was picked up a small number of times. The rearrangement links TRBV6-1 to TRBJ2-3; D is perhaps TRBD2 (5 bases). V lost 2 bases, J lost 3 bases, and 12 bases lay in between. Germline V CDR1 and CDR2: MNHNS, SASEGT. This CDR3 region has 15 residues. The CDR3, as DNA: TGTGCCAGCAGTGAATCGCTCGGGGTAACAGATACGCAGTATTTT. This gives the protein CASSESLGVTDTQYF.

The chain uses TRBV7-8 and TRBJ1-2, with D perhaps TRBD1 (6 bases). Trimming cost V 1 base and J 7 bases, with 13 bases left between them. The CDR3 runs to 14 residues. Germline-derived CDR1 and CDR2 are SGHVS and FQNEAQ. The CDR3 nucleotides are TGTGCCAGCAGCTTAGTAAAAGGGGGATTTGGCTACACCTTC. This gives the protein CASSLVKGGFGYTF.

In this sample, this clonotype turned up a few times. The chain links TRBV20-1 to TRBJ2-3; weak D call: TRBD1 (5 bases). From germline, CDR1 is DFQATT and CDR2 SNEGSKA (reference sequence). Trimming stripped 4 bases from V and 2 bases from J, with 19 bases between. CDR3 size: 16 residues. CDR3 loop: CSANSRGHLNTDTQYF. The DNA for the CDR3 is TGCAGTGCTAACTCTCGTGGACACCTCAACACAGATACGCAGTATTTT.

This chain uses TRBV28 with TRBJ2-1; D gene uncertain. The CDR3 is made up of 12 amino acids. From germline, CDR1 is MDHEN and CDR2 SYDVKM. V dropped 3 bases and J dropped 7 bases, with 7 bases sitting between them. CDR3 DNA: TGTGCCAGCAGTTTTAGAATGAATGAGCAGTTCTTC. Residues: CASSFRMNEQFF.

The rearrangement uses TRBV7-2 and TRBJ1-2, with D hard to call. The germline CDR1 and CDR2 sequences are SGHTA and FQGNSA. This CDR3 comprises 16 residues. V shed 5 bases and J shed 4 bases, with 20 bases lying between them. This CDR3 is CASSPQEGTPGYGYTF. The CDR3 coding sequence is TGTGCCAGCAGCCCCCAGGAGGGCACCCCTGGCTATGGCTACACCTTC.

In its sample, this clonotype was seen a few times. V is TRBV20-1 and J is TRBJ1-5, with TRBD1 matching 8 bases. The CDR3 length is 15 residues. Trimming took 1 base from V and 2 from J; bases not matched to a gene: 4. Germline CDR1 DFQATT, CDR2 SNEGSKA (reference sequence). CDR3 residues: CSARVRGRGNQPQHF. The CDR3 bases are TGCAGTGCTAGAGTCAGGGGGCGCGGCAATCAGCCCCAGCATTTT.

The V and J genes are TRBV7-2 and TRBJ2-1; 9 bases are a match to TRBD1. CDR1 SGHTA and CDR2 FQGNSA come from the germline V gene. V was clipped by 4 bases and J by 8 bases; unmatched bases: 9. The CDR3 contains 15 residues. The CDR3 bases are TGTGCCAGCAGCTCCCGACAGGGGGGAAGGGATGAGCAGTTCTTC. It is translated as CASSSRQGGRDEQFF. Complete variable domain (other parts from reference TRBV7-2 and TRBJ2-1): GAGVSQSPSNKVTEKGKDVELRCDPISGHTALYWYRQSLGQGLEFLIYFQGNSAPDKSGLPSDRFSAERTGGSVSTLTIQRTQQEDSAVYLCASSSRQGGRDEQFFGPGTRLTVL.

This clonotype was found a few times. The V call is TRBV20-1, the J call TRBJ2-4; 8 bases align to TRBD2. The trim removed 0 bases at V and 0 bases at J, leaving 10 bases unmatched. The CDR3 has 18 residues. Germline V CDR1 and CDR2: DFQATT, SNEGSKA (reference sequence). The CDR3 spells CSARDKERLAQAKNIQYF. For the CDR3, the DNA is TGCAGTGCTAGAGATAAAGAAAGACTAGCGCAAGCCAAAAACATTCAGTACTTC.

The chain couples TRBV19 to TRBJ1-5; perhaps TRBD1 as D (5 bases). Looked up from germline, CDR1 is LNHDA and CDR2 is SQIVND (reference sequence). The germline V and J ends were trimmed by 7 bases and 2 bases, with 6 bases remaining between them. The CDR3 covers 12 residues. The CDR3 sequence: CASTGGNQPQHF. Written as DNA, the CDR3 is TGTGCCAGTACGGGGGGCAATCAGCCCCAGCATTTT.

This clonotype occurred many times. The rearrangement joins TRBV5-5 to TRBJ2-7, with a possible D match to TRBD1 (5 bases). The CDR3 spans 12 residues. The germline V gene encodes CDR1 SGHKS and CDR2 YYEKEE (reference sequence). V was cut by 2 bases and J by 6 bases, with 9 bases left in between. CDR3 region: CASSFRVSEQYF. CDR3 nucleotides: TGTGCCAGCAGCTTCAGGGTAAGCGAGCAGTACTTC.

This chain uses TRBV7-9 with TRBJ1-4; no clear D gene. The CDR3 is made up of 14 amino acids. CDR1 is SEHNR, CDR2 FQNEAQ, per germline (reference sequence). The V and J ends lost 2 bases and 3 bases respectively, with 7 bases between them. The CDR3 region is CASSLRQSNEKLFF. For the CDR3, the DNA is TGTGCCAGCAGCTTACGGCAGTCTAATGAAAAACTGTTTTTT.

In its sample, this clonotype was seen a few times. The chain carries TRBV7-9 and TRBJ2-3; D gene unclear. V dropped 6 bases and J dropped 1 base, with 17 bases sitting between them. The CDR3 loop spans 16 amino acids. Germline V gene lookup returns CDR1 SEHNR and CDR2 FQNEAQ (reference sequence). This CDR3 is CASRERSVGGTDTQYF. The CDR3, as DNA: TGTGCCAGCAGAGAAAGGAGCGTGGGCGGCACAGATACGCAGTATTTT.

This clonotype was counted only a few times. The V gene is TRBV20-1, the J gene TRBJ1-5, with D possibly TRBD1 on 5 matching bases. Germline lookup yields CDR1 DFQATT and CDR2 SNEGSKA (reference sequence). Between the trimmed V and J ends, which lost 3 bases and 3 bases, there was a span of 12 bases. The CDR3 consists of 14 residues. This chain's CDR3 is CSARKDSYNQPQHF. As DNA, the CDR3 is TGCAGTGCTAGGAAAGACAGCTACAATCAGCCCCAGCATTTT.